This TCR beta chain is drawn from a study of blood T cells in healthy people across ages. A sample-barcoded 5' primer and a J-beta primer mix were used in a second PCR of roughly 6 to 11 cycles. Using its own MiXCR run on the 5' RACE reads, TCRdb lists one record per CDR3 protein. The table includes about 730,000 distinct CDR3 sequences, 35% to 45% detected once. The study isolated at least 7 million PBMCs from each sample. Points on this clonotype: Germline and junction disagree at one end, which may indicate a read error.

The CDR3 covers 14 residues. From germline, CDR1 is MNHEY and CDR2 SMNVEV (reference sequence). What was sequenced was blood. This sequence originates from a woman aged 55-70 years in good health. V and J are TRBV27 and TRBJ1-2; maybe TRBD1 (5 bases). CDR3 nucleotide sequence: TGCGCCAGCAGTTTGGCAGGGTCGAACTATGGCCACACCTTC. It codes for CASSLAGSNYGHTF.